These T cell receptor beta chains were read from a single sample in a study of OX40 agonist ivuxolimab in advanced cancers. The method was immunoSEQ multiplex PCR; TCRdb's version includes in-frame clones alone and lacks a portion of them. The sample carries some 25,000 clones, roughly 88% recorded once. The sample was CD4+ or CD8+ T cells sorted from blood, taken in a trial of the OX40 agonist ivuxolimab. The receptor set was obtained from an adult with an advanced solid tumor such as melanoma, head and neck, liver or kidney cancer. Each CDR3 is given with its conserved first and last residue. A D gene is named only where the DNA matches it firmly. Expanded clones get a size class; other rows say once, few or many, or leave the size out.

V gene	J gene	D gene	clone size	CDR3 protein	CDR3 DNA
TRBV7-9	TRBJ2-5	-	-	CASSFTTRKETQYF	TGTGCCAGCAGCTTTACGACCAGGAAAGAGACCCAGTACTTC
TRBV21-1	TRBJ2-5	-	-	CASSKFKGRLAGGWVETQYF	TGTGCCAGCAGCAAATTTAAAGGTCGACTAGCGGGAGGGTGGGTGGAGACCCAGTACTTC
TRBV5-1	TRBJ2-3	TRBD2	few	CASSPPLAASTDTQYF	TGCGCCAGCAGCCCACCTCTAGCGGCTAGCACAGATACGCAGTATTTT
TRBV30	TRBJ1-6	-	-	CAWDKGFTLHF	TGTGCCTGGGATAAGGGCTTCACCCTCCACTTT
TRBV27	TRBJ2-7	TRBD2	-	CASRPRLAGGYEQYF	TGTGCCAGCAGACCTCGACTAGCGGGCGGCTACGAGCAGTACTTC
TRBV20-1	TRBJ2-3	-	-	CSARQGDTQYF	TGCAGTGCTCGTCAGGGAGATACGCAGTATTTT
TRBV12-5	TRBJ2-5	-	-	CASGSRPLQETQYF	TGTGCTAGTGGCTCAAGGCCCCTCCAAGAGACCCAGTACTTC
TRBV7-9	TRBJ2-4	-	-	CASSLGAGTAKNIQYF	TGTGCCAGCAGCTTAGGGGCAGGGACGGCCAAAAACATTCAGTACTTC
TRBV7-6	TRBJ1-4	-	-	CASSPNHLYEKLFF	TGTGCCAGCAGCCCTAACCACCTCTATGAAAAACTGTTTTTT
TRBV9	TRBJ2-1	-	-	CASSAQGTYNEQFF	TGTGCCAGCAGCGCCCAGGGGACCTACAATGAGCAGTTCTTC
TRBV5-1	TRBJ2-2	-	-	CASSPILNTGELFF	TGCGCCAGCAGCCCTATCCTTAACACCGGGGAGCTGTTTTTT
TRBV6-5	TRBJ2-7	-	-	CATRGLGVAPYEQYF	TGTGCCACAAGGGGTCTGGGGGTCGCCCCCTACGAGCAGTACTTC
TRBV9	TRBJ2-4	-	-	CASSVEGGTANIQYF	TGTGCCAGCAGCGTAGAGGGGGGGACAGCAAACATTCAGTACTTC
TRBV28	TRBJ2-7	-	-	CASSFRREQYF	TGTGCCAGCAGTTTTCGGCGCGAGCAGTACTTC
TRBV10-2	TRBJ2-7	-	-	CASTLRTSPEGQYF	TGCGCCAGCACTCTCCGGACAAGCCCTGAGGGGCAGTACTTC
TRBV27	TRBJ2-1	-	-	CASSPGQSYNEQFF	TGTGCCAGCTCCCCCGGACAGTCTTACAATGAGCAGTTCTTC
TRBV6-9	TRBJ1-2	TRBD1	-	CASRGTGQGDYGYTF	TGTGCCAGCAGAGGGACGGGGCAGGGGGACTATGGCTACACCTTC
TRBV29-1	TRBJ1-2	-	-	CSVLRVGGYGYTF	TGCAGCGTCCTGCGGGTAGGGGGCTATGGCTACACCTTC
TRBV5-1	TRBJ1-2	TRBD1	-	CASRRTGYYGYTF	TGCGCCAGCAGACGGACAGGTTACTATGGCTACACCTTC
TRBV19	TRBJ2-3	TRBD2	-	CASSPLAGDLRDTQYF	TGTGCCAGTAGTCCCTTAGCGGGAGATCTGAGAGATACGCAGTATTTT
TRBV7-9	TRBJ1-1	-	-	CASSLDLMNTEAFF	TGTGCCAGCAGCTTAGACTTGATGAACACTGAAGCTTTCTTT
TRBV27	TRBJ2-1	TRBD2	-	CASRSGLAHPYNEQFF	TGTGCCAGCAGGTCCGGACTAGCACACCCCTACAATGAGCAGTTCTTC
TRBV9	TRBJ2-1	-	-	CASSVAGDYNEQFF	TGTGCCAGCAGCGTAGCGGGAGACTACAATGAGCAGTTCTTC
TRBV10-1	TRBJ2-7	-	-	CASSEQGKGEQYF	TGCGCCAGCAGTGAACAGGGAAAAGGCGAGCAGTACTTC
TRBV5-1	TRBJ2-5	TRBD1	-	CASTPDRGEETQYF	TGCGCCAGCACCCCGGACAGGGGAGAAGAGACCCAGTACTTC